Listed below are T cell receptor beta chains from one sample, sequenced in a study of blood T cell repertoires in COVID-19. The protocol was immunoSEQ multiplex PCR, while the TCRdb copy is restricted to in-frame clones and leaves out a portion. The profile shows approximately 200,000 clones, 89% of them singletons. What was sequenced was PBMCs or T cells enriched from blood (not recorded which). The receptors were gathered from a middle-aged woman with acute COVID-19. Each CDR3 is given with its conserved first and last residue. Each record gives: CDR3 length, D gene, clone size, J gene, V gene, CDR3 protein, CDR3 DNA. The D gene is left open where the match is weak. Clone size is stated in some rows and not others, as once, few, many or a class when expanded.

15 | - | - | TRBJ2-7 | TRBV4-1 | CASSQGSQGTYEQYF | TGCGCCAGCAGCCAAGGTTCTCAGGGGACCTACGAGCAGTACTTC
17 | - | - | TRBJ1-1 | TRBV5-6 | CASSSGVGDRRNTEAFF | TGTGCCAGCAGCTCCGGTGTCGGAGACAGGCGGAACACTGAAGCTTTCTTT
15 | TRBD2 | - | TRBJ2-2 | TRBV7-6 | CASSPSGSNTGELFF | TGTGCCAGCAGCCCTAGCGGGTCGAACACCGGGGAGCTGTTTTTT
16 | TRBD2 | - | TRBJ2-2 | TRBV5-4 | CASSLVGTRSTGELFF | TGTGCCAGCAGCTTGGTCGGGACTAGGAGCACCGGGGAGCTGTTTTTT
14 | - | - | TRBJ2-2 | TRBV24-1 | CATSARGNTGELFF | TGTGCCACCAGTGCCAGGGGGAACACCGGGGAGCTGTTTTTT
13 | TRBD1 | - | TRBJ1-2 | TRBV6-2/TRBV6-3 | CASSYDRGDGYTF | TGTGCCAGCAGTTACGACAGGGGAGATGGCTACACCTTC
15 | TRBD2 | once | TRBJ2-7 | TRBV9 | CASSTGLALSYEQYF | TGTGCCAGCAGCACGGGACTAGCCCTTTCCTACGAGCAGTACTTC
15 | TRBD2 | - | TRBJ2-2 | TRBV2 | CASRWPGGPAGELFF | TGTGCCAGCAGGTGGCCGGGGGGGCCGGCCGGGGAGCTGTTTTTT
13 | - | - | TRBJ1-2 | TRBV12-3/TRBV12-4 | CASSLSENYGYTF | TGTGCCAGCAGTTTAAGCGAGAACTATGGCTACACCTTC
17 | TRBD1 | - | TRBJ2-6 | TRBV10-2 | CASGRTGESSGANVLTF | TGCGCCAGCGGACGGACAGGGGAATCCTCTGGGGCCAACGTCCTGACTTTC
12 | - | - | TRBJ1-2 | TRBV5-6 | CASSSVGGGYTF | TGTGCCAGCAGCTCGGTTGGAGGGGGCTACACCTTC
15 | TRBD1 | - | TRBJ1-2 | TRBV25-1 | CASSESGDRGWGYTF | TGTGCCAGCAGTGAATCAGGGGACAGGGGATGGGGCTACACCTTC
17 | TRBD2 | once | TRBJ2-5 | TRBV7-9 | CASSLGLAGGYQETQYF | TGTGCCAGCAGCCTAGGACTAGCGGGAGGGTACCAAGAGACCCAGTACTTC
16 | TRBD1 | - | TRBJ1-6 | TRBV2 | CASSPRTGGTNSPLHF | TGTGCCAGCAGCCCTAGGACAGGGGGTACTAATTCACCCCTCCACTTT
16 | TRBD1 | - | TRBJ2-7 | TRBV6-1 | CASSENRQGGVGEQYF | TGTGCCAGCAGCGAAAATCGACAGGGGGGGGTAGGGGAGCAGTACTTC
16 | TRBD1 | - | TRBJ2-3 | TRBV4-3 | CASSHRMGQGADTQYF | TGCGCCAGCAGCCACCGAATGGGCCAGGGGGCGGATACGCAGTATTTT
16 | TRBD2 | once | TRBJ2-7 | TRBV4-2 | CASSQGISGFAYEQYF | TGTGCCAGCAGCCAGGGGATTAGCGGGTTTGCCTACGAGCAGTACTTC
13 | - | - | TRBJ1-3 | TRBV6-5 | CASSTGQRNTIYF | TGTGCCAGCAGTACAGGGCAGCGAAACACCATATATTTT
14 | - | - | TRBJ2-7 | TRBV28 | CASSLARFSYEQYF | TGTGCCAGCAGTTTGGCCAGGTTCTCCTACGAGCAGTACTTC
13 | TRBD1 | - | TRBJ1-1 | TRBV27 | CASSFAGGIEAFF | TGTGCCAGCAGTTTCGCAGGGGGAATTGAAGCTTTCTTT
15 | TRBD1 | - | TRBJ1-4 | TRBV5-1 | CASSPLGQTNEKLFF | TGCGCCAGCAGCCCTCTGGGACAGACTAATGAAAAACTGTTTTTT
15 | TRBD1 | - | TRBJ2-7 | TRBV20-1 | CSASQEGGLSYEQYF | TGCAGTGCTAGTCAAGAAGGGGGCCTCTCCTACGAGCAGTACTTC
16 | TRBD1 | - | TRBJ2-1 | TRBV24-1 | CATSDSNRGHYNEQFF | TGTGCCACCAGTGATTCGAACAGGGGGCATTACAATGAGCAGTTCTTC
15 | TRBD2 | - | TRBJ2-1 | TRBV7-8 | CASSLVLAGGHEQFF | TGTGCCAGCAGCTTAGTACTAGCGGGAGGACATGAGCAGTTCTTC
13 | - | - | TRBJ1-6 | TRBV30 | CAWSLQDNSPLHF | TGTGCCTGGAGTTTACAGGATAATTCACCCCTCCACTTT
16 | - | once | TRBJ2-5 | TRBV6-2/TRBV6-3 | CASSSSAGGVFQTQYF | TGTGCCAGCAGTTCTTCTGCGGGCGGGGTGTTTCAGACCCAGTACTTC
15 | - | - | TRBJ1-4 | TRBV5-1 | CASSFAGRTNEKLFF | TGCGCCAGCAGCTTCGCAGGGCGAACTAATGAAAAACTGTTTTTT
16 | TRBD2 | once | TRBJ2-1 | TRBV18 | CASSPLGLAGGNEQFF | TGTGCCAGCTCACCCCTCGGACTAGCGGGGGGCAATGAGCAGTTCTTC
15 | TRBD1 | - | TRBJ1-2 | TRBV4-1 | CASTKNRDSNYGYTF | TGCGCCAGCACCAAAAACCGGGACAGTAACTATGGCTACACCTTC
14 | TRBD1 | - | TRBJ2-7 | TRBV5-1 | CASSPYGQGDEQYF | TGCGCCAGCAGCCCCTACGGACAGGGCGACGAGCAGTACTTC
14 | TRBD1 | - | TRBJ1-2 | TRBV9 | CASSASRTGYGYTF | TGTGCCAGCAGCGCCTCGAGGACAGGATACGGCTACACCTTC
14 | TRBD2 | - | TRBJ2-7 | TRBV4-1 | CASSQERGTTEQYF | TGCGCCAGCAGCCAAGAGCGGGGGACTACCGAGCAGTACTTC
15 | - | once | TRBJ2-6 | TRBV4-3 | CASSQDSRGANVLTF | TGCGCCAGCAGCCAGGACAGTAGGGGGGCCAACGTCCTGACTTTC
17 | - | - | TRBJ2-2 | TRBV10-2 | CASSKGPQGRNTGELFF | TGCGCCAGCAGTAAAGGCCCACAGGGACGGAACACCGGGGAGCTGTTTTTT
23 | TRBD1 | - | TRBJ1-5 | TRBV24-1 | CATSDLSVRERPTGTGVNQPQHF | TGTGCCACCAGTGATTTGTCAGTTAGGGAGCGTCCAACCGGGACAGGGGTGAATCAGCCCCAGCATTTT
14 | - | - | TRBJ2-3 | TRBV2 | CASSDGGTLLTQYF | TGTGCCAGCAGTGATGGGGGGACGCTGCTGACGCAGTATTTT
13 | - | - | TRBJ1-1 | TRBV27 | CASSSLPNTEAFF | TGTGCCAGCAGCTCACTCCCGAACACTGAAGCTTTCTTT
15 | TRBD2 | - | TRBJ2-5 | TRBV7-2 | CATGLAGVWEETQYF | TGTGCCACCGGACTAGCGGGAGTTTGGGAAGAGACCCAGTACTTC
14 | - | many | TRBJ2-2 | TRBV7-9 | CASSKWDIDGELFF | TGTGCCAGCAGCAAGTGGGACATAGACGGGGAGCTGTTTTTT
14 | - | - | TRBJ2-2 | TRBV7-3 | CASSHTEGTGELFF | TGTGCCAGCAGCCACACAGAGGGCACCGGGGAGCTGTTTTTT